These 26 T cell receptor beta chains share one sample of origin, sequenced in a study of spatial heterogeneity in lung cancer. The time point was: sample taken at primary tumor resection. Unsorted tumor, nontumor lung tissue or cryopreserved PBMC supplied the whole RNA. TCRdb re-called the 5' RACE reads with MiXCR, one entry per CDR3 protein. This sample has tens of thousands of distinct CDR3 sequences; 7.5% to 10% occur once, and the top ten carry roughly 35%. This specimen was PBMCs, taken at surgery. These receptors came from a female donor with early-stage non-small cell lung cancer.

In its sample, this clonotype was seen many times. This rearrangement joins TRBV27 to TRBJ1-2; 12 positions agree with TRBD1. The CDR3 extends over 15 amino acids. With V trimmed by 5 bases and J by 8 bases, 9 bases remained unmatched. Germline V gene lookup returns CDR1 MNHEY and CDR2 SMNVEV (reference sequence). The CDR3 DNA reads TGTGCCAGCAGTCGCCGGGACAGGGGGCGAGAAGGCTACACCTTC. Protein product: CASSRRDRGREGYTF.

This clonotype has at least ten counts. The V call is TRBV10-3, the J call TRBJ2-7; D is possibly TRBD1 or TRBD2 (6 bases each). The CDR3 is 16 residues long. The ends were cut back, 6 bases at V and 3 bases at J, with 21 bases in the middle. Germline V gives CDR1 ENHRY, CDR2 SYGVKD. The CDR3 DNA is TGTGCCATCAGCGAACCTGGGAGGACAGCACTCTACGAGCAGTACGTC. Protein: CAISEPGRTALYEQYV.

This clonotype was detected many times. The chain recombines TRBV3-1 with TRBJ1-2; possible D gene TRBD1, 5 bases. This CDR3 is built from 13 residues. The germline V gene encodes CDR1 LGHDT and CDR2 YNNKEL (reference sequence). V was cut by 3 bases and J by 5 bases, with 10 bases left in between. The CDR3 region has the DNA TGTGCCAGCAGCCACGGGACGGCGTATGGCTACACCTTC. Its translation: CASSHGTAYGYTF. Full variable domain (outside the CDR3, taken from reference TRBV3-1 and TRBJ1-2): DTAVSQTPKYLVTQMGNDKSIKCEQNLGHDTMYWYKQDSKKFLKIMFSYNNKELIINETVPNRFSPKSPDKAHLNLHINSLELGDSAVYFCASSHGTAYGYTFGSGTRLTVV.

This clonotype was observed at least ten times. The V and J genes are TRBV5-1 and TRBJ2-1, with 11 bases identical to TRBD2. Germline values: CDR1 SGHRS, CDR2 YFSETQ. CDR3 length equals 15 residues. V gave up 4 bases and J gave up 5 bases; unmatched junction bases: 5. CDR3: CASSGPSGRNNEQFF. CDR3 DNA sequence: TGCGCCAGCAGCGGACCTAGCGGGAGGAACAATGAGCAGTTCTTC.

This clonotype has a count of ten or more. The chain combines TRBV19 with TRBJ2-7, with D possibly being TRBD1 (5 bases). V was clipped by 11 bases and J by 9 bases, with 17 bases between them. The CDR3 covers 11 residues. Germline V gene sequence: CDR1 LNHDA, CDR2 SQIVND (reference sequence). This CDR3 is CASKGLRLQYV. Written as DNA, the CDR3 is TGTGCCTCAAAGGGGTTAAGGTTGCAGTACGTC.

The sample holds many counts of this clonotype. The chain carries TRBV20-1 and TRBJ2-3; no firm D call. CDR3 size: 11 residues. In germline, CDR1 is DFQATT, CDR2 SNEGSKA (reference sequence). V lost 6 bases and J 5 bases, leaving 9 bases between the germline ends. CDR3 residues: CSAEPIDTQYF. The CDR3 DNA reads TGCAGTGCCGAACCGATAGATACGCAGTATTTT.

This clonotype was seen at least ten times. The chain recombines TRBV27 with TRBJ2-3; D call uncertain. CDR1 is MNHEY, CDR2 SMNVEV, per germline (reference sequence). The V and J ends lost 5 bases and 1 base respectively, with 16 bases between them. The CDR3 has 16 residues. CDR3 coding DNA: TGTGCCAGCAGTCTCGACTTTCGACTCGGCACAGATACGCAGTATTTT. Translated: CASSLDFRLGTDTQYF.

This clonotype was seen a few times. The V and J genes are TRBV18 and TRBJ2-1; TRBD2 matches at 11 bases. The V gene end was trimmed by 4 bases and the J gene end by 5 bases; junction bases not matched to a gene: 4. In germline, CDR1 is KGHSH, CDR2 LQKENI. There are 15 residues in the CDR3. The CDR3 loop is CASSLLAGGHNEQFF. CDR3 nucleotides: TGTGCCAGCTCACTCCTAGCGGGAGGACACAATGAGCAGTTCTTC.

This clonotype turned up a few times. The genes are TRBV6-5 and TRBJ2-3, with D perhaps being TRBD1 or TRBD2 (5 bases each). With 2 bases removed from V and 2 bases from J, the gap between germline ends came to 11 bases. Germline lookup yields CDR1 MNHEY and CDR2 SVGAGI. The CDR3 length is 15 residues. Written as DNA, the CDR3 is TGTGCCAGCAGTTACCGAGGGGCTAACACAGATACGCAGTATTTT. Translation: CASSYRGANTDTQYF.

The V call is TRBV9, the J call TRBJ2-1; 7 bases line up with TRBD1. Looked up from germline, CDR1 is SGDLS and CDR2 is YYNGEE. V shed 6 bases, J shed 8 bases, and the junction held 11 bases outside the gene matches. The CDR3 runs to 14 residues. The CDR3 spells CASTLSTGTHEQFF. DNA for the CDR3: TGTGCCAGCACCCTCTCGACAGGGACCCATGAGCAGTTCTTC.

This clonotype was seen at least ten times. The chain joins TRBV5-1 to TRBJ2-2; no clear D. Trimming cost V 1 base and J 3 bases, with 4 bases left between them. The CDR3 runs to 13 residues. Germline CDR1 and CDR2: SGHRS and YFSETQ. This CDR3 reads CASSLRDTGELFF. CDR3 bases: TGCGCCAGCAGCTTGAGGGACACCGGGGAGCTGTTTTTT.

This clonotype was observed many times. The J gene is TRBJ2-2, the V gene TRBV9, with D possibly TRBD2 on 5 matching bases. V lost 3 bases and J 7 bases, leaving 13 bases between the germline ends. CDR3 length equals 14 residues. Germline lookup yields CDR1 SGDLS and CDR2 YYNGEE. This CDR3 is CASSAISAGGELFF. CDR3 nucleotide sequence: TGTGCCAGCAGCGCAATATCGGCGGGCGGGGAGCTGTTTTTT.

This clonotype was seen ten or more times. The CDR3 loop is CASRRGQNYGYTF. DNA of the CDR3: TGTGCCAGCAGACGAGGACAGAACTATGGCTACACCTTC. The chain has TRBV6-6 and TRBJ1-2; TRBD1 might be the D (6 bases). The length of the CDR3 is 13 residues. V was pared by 6 bases and J by 2 bases, with 10 bases between. CDR1 is MNHNY, CDR2 SVGAGI, per germline (reference sequence).

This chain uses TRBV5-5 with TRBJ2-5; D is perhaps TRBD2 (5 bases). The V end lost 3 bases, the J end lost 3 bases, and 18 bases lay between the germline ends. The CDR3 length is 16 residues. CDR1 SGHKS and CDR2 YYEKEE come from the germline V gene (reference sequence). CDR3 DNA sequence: TGTGCCAGCAGCTCTACTGCCCCCAGCGGTAAAGAGACCCAGTACTTC. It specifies CASSSTAPSGKETQYF.

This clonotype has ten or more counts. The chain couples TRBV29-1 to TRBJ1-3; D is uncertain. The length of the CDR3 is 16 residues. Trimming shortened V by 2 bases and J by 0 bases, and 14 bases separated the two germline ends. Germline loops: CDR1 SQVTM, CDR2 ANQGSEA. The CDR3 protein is CSVERQQAISGNTIYF. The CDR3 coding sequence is TGCAGCGTTGAAAGGCAGCAAGCTATCTCTGGAAACACCATATATTTT. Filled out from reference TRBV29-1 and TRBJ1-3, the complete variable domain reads SAVISQKPSRDICQRGTSLTIQCQVDSQVTMMFWYRQQPGQSLTLIATANQGSEATYESGFVIDKFPISRPNLTFSTLTVSNMSPEDSSIYLCSVERQQAISGNTIYFGEGSWLTVV.

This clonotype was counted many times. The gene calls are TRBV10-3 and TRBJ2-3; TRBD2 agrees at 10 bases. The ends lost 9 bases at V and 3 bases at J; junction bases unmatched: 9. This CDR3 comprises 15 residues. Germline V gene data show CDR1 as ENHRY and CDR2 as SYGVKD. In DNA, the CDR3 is TGTGCCATTGGCCAGCGGGAGGGCCTGACAGATACGCAGTATTTT. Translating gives CAIGQREGLTDTQYF.

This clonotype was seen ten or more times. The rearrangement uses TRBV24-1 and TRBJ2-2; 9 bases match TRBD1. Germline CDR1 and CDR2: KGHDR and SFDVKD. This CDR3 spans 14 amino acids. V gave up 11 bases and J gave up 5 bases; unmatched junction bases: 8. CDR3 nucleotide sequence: TGTGCCAGCGAGGGACAGGGACGGACCGGGGAGCTGTTTTTT. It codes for CASEGQGRTGELFF.

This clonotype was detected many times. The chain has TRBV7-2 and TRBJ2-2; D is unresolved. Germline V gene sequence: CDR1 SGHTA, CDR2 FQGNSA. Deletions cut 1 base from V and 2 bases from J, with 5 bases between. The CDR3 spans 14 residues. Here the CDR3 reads CASSLDGNTGELFF. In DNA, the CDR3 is TGTGCCAGCAGCTTAGACGGTAACACCGGGGAGCTGTTTTTT.

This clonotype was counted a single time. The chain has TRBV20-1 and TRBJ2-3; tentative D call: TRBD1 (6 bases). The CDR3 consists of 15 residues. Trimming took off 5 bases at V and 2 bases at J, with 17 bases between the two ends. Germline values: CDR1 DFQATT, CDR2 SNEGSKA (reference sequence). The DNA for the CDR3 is TGCAGTGCTCGCCCGGGACATAAATCCACAGATACGCAGTATTTT. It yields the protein CSARPGHKSTDTQYF.

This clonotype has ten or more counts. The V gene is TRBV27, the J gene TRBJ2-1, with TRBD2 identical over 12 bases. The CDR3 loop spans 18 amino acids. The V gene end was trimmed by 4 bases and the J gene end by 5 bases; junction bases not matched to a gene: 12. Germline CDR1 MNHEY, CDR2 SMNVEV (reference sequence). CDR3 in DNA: TGTGCCAGCAGTTACCACGGCCTAGCGGGAGGGCGGAACAATGAGCAGTTCTTC. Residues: CASSYHGLAGGRNNEQFF.

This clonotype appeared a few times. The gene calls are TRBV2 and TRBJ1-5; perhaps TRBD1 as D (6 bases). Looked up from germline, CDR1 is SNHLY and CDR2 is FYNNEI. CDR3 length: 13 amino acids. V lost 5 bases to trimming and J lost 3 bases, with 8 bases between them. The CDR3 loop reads CASSTGINQPQHF. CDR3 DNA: TGTGCCAGCAGTACAGGGATCAATCAGCCCCAGCATTTT. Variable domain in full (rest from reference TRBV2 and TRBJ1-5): EPEVTQTPSHQVTQMGQEVILRCVPISNHLYFYWYRQILGQKVEFLVSFYNNEISEKSEIFDDQFSVERPDGSNFTLKIRSTKLEDSAMYFCASSTGINQPQHFGDGTRLSIL.

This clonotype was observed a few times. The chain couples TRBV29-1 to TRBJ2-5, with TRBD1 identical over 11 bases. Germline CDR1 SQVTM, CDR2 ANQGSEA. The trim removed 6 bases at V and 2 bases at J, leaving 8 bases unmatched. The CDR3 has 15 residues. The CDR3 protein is CSVRDRGLRQETQYF. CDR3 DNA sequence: TGCAGCGTCCGGGACAGGGGGTTGCGTCAAGAGACCCAGTACTTC.

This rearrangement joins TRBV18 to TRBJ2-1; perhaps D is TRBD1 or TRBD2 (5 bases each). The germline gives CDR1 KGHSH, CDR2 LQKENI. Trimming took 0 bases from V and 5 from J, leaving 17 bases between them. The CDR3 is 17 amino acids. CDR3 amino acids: CASSPPSGLGTDNEQFF. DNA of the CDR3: TGTGCCAGCTCACCACCATCAGGGCTTGGGACCGACAATGAGCAGTTCTTC.

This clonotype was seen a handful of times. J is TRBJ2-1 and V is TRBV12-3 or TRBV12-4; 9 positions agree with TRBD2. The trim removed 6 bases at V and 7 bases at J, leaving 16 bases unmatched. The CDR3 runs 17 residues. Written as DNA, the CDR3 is TGTGCCAGCAGCTTCCTGGGTGGCGGGAGGGCCGGAAATGAGCAGTTCTTC. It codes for CASSFLGGGRAGNEQFF.

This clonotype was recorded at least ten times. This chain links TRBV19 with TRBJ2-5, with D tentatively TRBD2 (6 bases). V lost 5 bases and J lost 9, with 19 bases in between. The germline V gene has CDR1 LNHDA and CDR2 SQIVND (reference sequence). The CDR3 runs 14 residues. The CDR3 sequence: CASSETYTRGAQYF. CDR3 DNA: TGTGCCAGTAGTGAGACATACACACGCGGGGCCCAGTACTTC.

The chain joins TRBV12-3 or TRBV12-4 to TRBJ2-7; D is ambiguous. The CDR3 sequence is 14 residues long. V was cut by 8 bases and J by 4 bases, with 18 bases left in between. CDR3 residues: CASVTAFPEYEQYV. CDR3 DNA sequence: TGTGCCAGCGTCACCGCCTTCCCCGAGTACGAGCAGTACGTC.